The clone carrying this TCR beta chain was detected only a few times. The antigen is undetermined. Sequenced by immunoSEQ multiplex PCR; TCRdb stores in-frame clones only, minus some. The sample yields just under 75,000 clones, roughly 73% seen once. These data are taken from a study of vaccination effects on CD4 cells after COVID-19. Overall study findings and caveats: Sampling in the study covered few convalescent patients and included no early post-infection timepoints.

Isolation of CD4+ T cells took place after about nine days of culture. Participants completed two doses of the BNT162b2 or mRNA-1273 vaccine. Prior SARS-CoV-2 infection was absent in the vaccine recipients, as shown by negative nucleocapsid antibodies. The V gene's germline CDR1 is ENHRY and CDR2 SYGVKD. The CDR3 has 13 amino acids. Trimming took 3 bases from V and 8 from J, leaving 8 bases between them. This clonotype originated in a human donor who received a COVID-19 vaccine. The chain couples TRBV10-3 to TRBJ1-6, with D tentatively TRBD1 (5 bases). The sample in question was CD4+ T cells from PBMCs cultured without peptide, obtained after COVID-19 vaccination. DNA for the CDR3: TGTGCCATCAGTGACGGGGCATATTCACCCCTCCACTTT. Protein product: CAISDGAYSPLHF.